This T cell receptor beta chain stems from a study of blood T cell repertoires in COVID-19. On the study more broadly: The origin of the acute and convalescent COVID-19 samples was the United States, Italy and Spain. In each case, the material was cDNA or gDNA derived from T cells, B-cell-depleted T cells, or PBMCs.

How the authors handled the data: Amplification of reference gene primers provided the estimated nucleated cell counts. Assay used: immunoSEQ multiplex PCR; TCRdb lists only in-frame clones, some missing. Clonal size and the V and J genes are those of that table, whereas D and trimming came from the DNA. The repertoire includes more than 300,000 clones, less than 90% of them detected once, and 5% to 5.5% sits in the top ten. The clonotype originates from a woman aged 45-60 years who had recovered from COVID-19. Sequencing was done on a sample of PBMCs or T cells enriched from blood (not recorded which).

CDR3 in amino acids: CASSWRQGARNEQFF. CDR3 DNA: TGCGCCAGCAGCTGGAGACAGGGGGCGCGAAATGAGCAGTTCTTC. The chain links TRBV5-1 to TRBJ2-1; 10 bases are a match to TRBD1. Losses at the gene ends were 3 bases for V and 7 bases for J; bases not matched to a gene: 7. CDR1 is SGHRS, CDR2 YFSETQ, per germline. The CDR3 runs to 15 residues. The whole variable domain, remainder taken from reference TRBV5-1 and TRBJ2-1, is KAGVTQTPRYLIKTRGQQVTLSCSPISGHRSVSWYQQTPGQGLQFLFEYFSETQRNKGNFPGRFSGRQFSNSRSEMNVSTLELGDSALYLCASSWRQGARNEQFFGPGTRLTVL.